This entry lists 17 T cell receptor beta chains sequenced from one sample in a study of post-analysis software for immune sequencing data (dated by TCRdb to about 2015). The library relied on PCR. Sequenced using an Illumina HiSeq 2500. Unique molecular identifiers were incorporated into TCR beta cDNA libraries to reduce PCR and sequencing biases. TCRdb ran its own pipeline on the public reads, namely fastp trimming at Q25 and MiXCR clone calling, and kept in-frame beta chains. For every CDR3 protein sequence, its rows merge into one entry that carries the most common genes and DNA. The sample contains roughly 400,000 distinct CDR3 sequences, approximately 39% of them found a single time. The leading ten clones occupy less than 8% of the sample. No antigen is known for these receptors. What the authors observed across the whole study: A handful of TRBV segments, including TRBV5-6, TRBV5-1 and TRBV20-1, were significantly more frequent in patients than controls.

Sequencing input: blood. The source is a girl aged 2 to 10 with multiple sclerosis.

V is TRBV4-3 and J is TRBJ2-3; the D gene is possibly TRBD1 (6 bases). CDR1 and CDR2 (germline): LGHNA, YSLEER. Trimming took off 0 bases at V and 5 bases at J, with 12 bases between the two ends. The CDR3 is 15 amino acids. This CDR3 reads CASSQEGGGEDTQYF. CDR3 DNA sequence: TGCGCCAGCAGCCAAGAAGGTGGGGGCGAAGATACGCAGTATTTT.

The rearrangement links TRBV14 to TRBJ2-5; D not resolved. The germline V gene has CDR1 SGHDN and CDR2 FVKESK. V was clipped by 0 bases and J by 2 bases, with 10 bases between them. The CDR3 loop spans 15 amino acids. For the CDR3, the DNA is TGTGCCAGCAGCCAAGAAGGGCGTTTTCAAGAGACCCAGTACTTC. Protein sequence: CASSQEGRFQETQYF.

The rearrangement uses TRBV6-5 and TRBJ2-7; D may be TRBD2 (5 bases). V lost 7 bases and J lost 6, with 13 bases in between. CDR1 is MNHEY, CDR2 SVGAGI, per germline. This CDR3 has 12 amino acids. CDR3 region: CASNRGFGEQYF. CDR3 DNA: TGTGCCAGCAACCGAGGGTTTGGCGAGCAGTACTTC.

This clonotype was observed a handful of times. This chain uses TRBV7-9 with TRBJ1-5; TRBD1 is a possible D gene (5 bases). The CDR3 extends over 15 amino acids. From germline, CDR1 is SEHNR and CDR2 FQNEAQ (reference sequence). Trimming removed 3 bases from V and 4 bases from J, with 13 bases in between. The CDR3 DNA follows: TGTGCCAGCAGCTTTACGGGGGTAGGTAATCAGCCCCAGCATTTT. This codes for CASSFTGVGNQPQHF.

CDR3 region: CASSAAPRGLEQFF. The DNA of the CDR3 is TGTGCCAGCAGTGCGGCCCCCAGGGGCCTTGAGCAGTTCTTC. The J gene is TRBJ2-1, the V gene TRBV7-9, with D possibly matching TRBD1 (6 bases). There are 14 residues in the CDR3. The germline gives CDR1 SEHNR, CDR2 FQNEAQ (reference sequence). The V and J ends lost 6 bases and 9 bases respectively, with 18 bases between them.

The chain is built from TRBV7-2 and TRBJ1-6, with TRBD1 identical over 10 bases. The V gene's germline CDR1 is SGHTA and CDR2 FQGNSA. CDR3 length equals 17 residues. V lost 5 bases and J lost 10; bases outside the gene matches: 14. In DNA form, the CDR3 reads TGTGCCAGCAGCCGAATTGAGTGGGACAGGGGAGGGTCACCCCTCCACTTT. Protein sequence: CASSRIEWDRGGSPLHF.

A note on this clonotype: A much larger clone differs by one base, so this may be a read error. Here the CDR3 reads CASSCLYGAYEQYF. The DNA for the CDR3 is TGTGCCAGCAGTTGCTTGTATGGGGCCTACGAGCAGTACTTC. V and J are TRBV6-6 and TRBJ2-7; D gene unclear. This CDR3 region has 14 residues. Trimming shortened V by 4 bases and J by 2 bases, and 12 bases separated the two germline ends. Per the germline V gene, CDR1 is MNHNY and CDR2 is SVGAGI (reference sequence).

Many counts were recorded for this clonotype. The gene calls are TRBV7-3 and TRBJ1-2; TRBD1 might be the D (6 bases). Germline-derived CDR1 and CDR2 are SGHTA and FQGTGA. Trimming stripped 0 bases from V and 2 bases from J, with 10 bases between. CDR3 length: 15 amino acids. The DNA for the CDR3 is TGTGCCAGCAGCTTAACGGGGGGGCCCAACTATGGCTACACCTTC. Protein product: CASSLTGGPNYGYTF.

This clonotype was detected only a few times. The J gene is TRBJ1-5, the V gene TRBV6-2 or TRBV6-3, with no clear D. The CDR3 has 16 residues. The germline CDR1 and CDR2 sequences are MNHEY and SVGEGT. Between the trimmed V and J ends, which lost 2 bases and 3 bases, there was a span of 14 bases. CDR3 sequence: CASSYGSARLNQPQHF. CDR3 DNA: TGTGCCAGCAGTTACGGGTCAGCGCGACTCAATCAGCCCCAGCATTTT.

The genes are TRBV20-1 and TRBJ2-1; no firm D call. The V and J ends lost 3 bases and 0 bases respectively, with 15 bases between them. The CDR3 loop spans 16 amino acids. CDR1 and CDR2 from the germline V gene are DFQATT and SNEGSKA (reference sequence). The CDR3 DNA reads TGCAGTGCTAGCTCTCTCCCCCCTCTCTCCTACAATGAGCAGTTCTTC. This translates into CSASSLPPLSYNEQFF.

The chain recombines TRBV12-3 or TRBV12-4 with TRBJ1-1; 8 bases map to TRBD1. This CDR3 spans 14 amino acids. The trim removed 5 bases at V and 3 bases at J, leaving 5 bases unmatched. CDR3 in DNA: TGTGCCAGCAGTGACAGGGGTCAGTACACTGAAGCTTTCTTT. Translation gives CASSDRGQYTEAFF.

J is TRBJ1-2 and V is TRBV11-2, with a weak D call TRBD1 (6 bases). V dropped 4 bases and J dropped 2 bases, with 14 bases sitting between them. CDR1 is SGHAT, CDR2 FQNNGV, per germline. The CDR3 consists of 15 residues. CDR3 DNA sequence: TGTGCCAGCAGCTCGAGGGGGGGGTGGAACTATGGCTACACCTTC. Translating it yields CASSSRGGWNYGYTF. The entire variable domain, with the rest obtained from reference TRBV11-2 and TRBJ1-2, is as follows: EAGVAQSPRYKIIEKRQSVAFWCNPISGHATLYWYQQILGQGPKLLIQFQNNGVVDDSQLPKDRFSAERLKGVDSTLKIQPAKLEDSAVYLCASSSRGGWNYGYTFGSGTRLTVV.

This clonotype was seen more than once but under ten times. The junction and the germline gene differ at one end; a read error may be behind it. The chain couples TRBV7-9 to TRBJ1-2; 7 nucleotides align to TRBD1. Germline CDR1 SEHNR, CDR2 FQNEAQ (reference sequence). This CDR3 comprises 14 residues. The CDR3 nucleotides read TGTGCCAGCAGTTTAGGACAGGCCGGCGATGGCTACACCTTC. Its protein is CASSLGQAGDGYTF. Looking up the rest from reference TRBV7-9 and TRBJ1-2 gives the full variable domain: DTGVSQNPRHKITKRGQNVTFRCDPISEHNRLYWYRQTLGQGPEFLTYFQNEAQLEKSRLLSDRFSAERPKGSFSTLEIQRTEQGDSAMYLCASSLGQAGDGYTFGSGTRLTVV.

The V call is TRBV5-1, the J call TRBJ2-7; the D gene could be TRBD1 or TRBD2 (6 bases each). Deletions cut 4 bases from V and 2 bases from J, with 10 bases between. The CDR3 length is 13 residues. CDR1 and CDR2 from the germline V gene are SGHRS and YFSETQ. Here the CDR3 DNA reads TGCGCCAGCAGCAAGGGGGGCCCCTACGAGCAGTACTTC. Translating gives CASSKGGPYEQYF.

The chain joins TRBV28 to TRBJ1-4, with D tentatively TRBD1 (6 bases). V was trimmed by 8 bases and J by 7 bases, leaving 14 bases between them. The CDR3 has 13 amino acids. The germline gives CDR1 MDHEN, CDR2 SYDVKM. CDR3 in DNA: TGTGCCAGCGAGCAGGGGATTGGTGAAAAACTGTTTTTT. Amino acids: CASEQGIGEKLFF.

The rearrangement joins TRBV2 to TRBJ2-3, with 7 bases matching TRBD1. This CDR3 has 16 amino acids. Germline trimming cut 6 bases from V and 0 bases from J; bases unmatched to any gene: 9. Germline assignment: CDR1 SNHLY and CDR2 FYNNEI. The CDR3 sequence: CASRPLTGVSTDTQYF. DNA of the CDR3: TGTGCCAGCAGGCCGCTTACAGGGGTTAGCACAGATACGCAGTATTTT. Full variable domain (remainder filled in from reference TRBV2 and TRBJ2-3): EPEVTQTPSHQVTQMGQEVILRCVPISNHLYFYWYRQILGQKVEFLVSFYNNEISEKSEIFDDQFSVERPDGSNFTLKIRSTKLEDSAMYFCASRPLTGVSTDTQYFGPGTRLTVL.

The rearrangement uses TRBV19 and TRBJ1-5; maybe TRBD1 (6 bases). Per the germline V gene, CDR1 is LNHDA and CDR2 is SQIVND (reference sequence). Trimming left V 11 bases short and J 2 bases short, with 25 bases between. This CDR3 region has 17 residues. CDR3 sequence (DNA): TGTGCCTCAAATTTTGGGGGGGGCGCGGATGGCAATCAGCCCCAGCATTTT. Protein: CASNFGGGADGNQPQHF.